Shown below are 2 T cell receptor beta chains from a single sample sequenced in a study of blood T cell repertoires in COVID-19. The protocol was immunoSEQ multiplex PCR, while the TCRdb copy is restricted to in-frame clones and leaves out a portion. This sample has 56,000 or so clones, with 80% to 85% found just once. Sequenced sample: peripheral blood. The receptors shown here come from a woman of 80 years or more with acute or convalescent COVID-19.

In this sample, this clone turned up a few times. The chain couples TRBV19 to TRBJ1-1; D possibly corresponds to TRBD1 (5 bases). This CDR3 contains 15 residues. Germline CDR1 is LNHDA and CDR2 is SQIVND (reference sequence). The V end was cut by 1 base, the J end by 5 bases, with 14 bases between. The CDR3 protein is CASSIGAGRRTEAFF. The CDR3 DNA reads as TGTGCCAGTAGTATAGGAGCGGGGCGCAGGACTGAAGCTTTCTTT.

The chain carries TRBV6-5 and TRBJ2-7, with 10 positions matching TRBD1. The length of the CDR3 is 14 residues. V was pared by 6 bases and J by 1 base, with 3 bases of the junction left unmatched. CDR1 is MNHEY, CDR2 SVGAGI, per germline. In nucleotides, the CDR3 is TGTGCCAGCAGCCGACAGGGGGCTTCCTACGAGCAGTACTTC. It encodes CASSRQGASYEQYF.